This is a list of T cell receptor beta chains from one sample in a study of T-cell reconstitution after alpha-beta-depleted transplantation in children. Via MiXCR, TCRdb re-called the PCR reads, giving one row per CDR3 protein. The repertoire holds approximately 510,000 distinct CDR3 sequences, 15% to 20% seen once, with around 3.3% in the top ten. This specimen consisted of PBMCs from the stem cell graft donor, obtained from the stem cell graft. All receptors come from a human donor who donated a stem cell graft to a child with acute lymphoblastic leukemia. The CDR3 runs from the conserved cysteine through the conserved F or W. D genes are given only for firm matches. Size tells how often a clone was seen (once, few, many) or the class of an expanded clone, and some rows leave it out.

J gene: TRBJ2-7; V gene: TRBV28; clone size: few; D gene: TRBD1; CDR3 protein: CASRATGATYEQYF; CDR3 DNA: TGTGCCAGCAGGGCGACAGGGGCCACCTACGAGCAGTACTTC
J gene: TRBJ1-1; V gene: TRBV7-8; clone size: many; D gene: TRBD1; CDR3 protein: CASSSRTGKSEAFF; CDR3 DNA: TGTGCCAGCAGCTCCCGGACAGGGAAGTCTGAAGCTTTCTTT
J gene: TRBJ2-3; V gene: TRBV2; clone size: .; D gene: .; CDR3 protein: CAGNRERDTQYF; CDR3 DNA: TGTGCCGGTAACAGGGAGCGAGATACGCAGTATTTT
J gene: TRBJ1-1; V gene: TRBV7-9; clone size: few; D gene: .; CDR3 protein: CASKGQENTEAFF; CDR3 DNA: TGTGCCAGCAAGGGACAAGAGAACACTGAAGCTTTCTTT
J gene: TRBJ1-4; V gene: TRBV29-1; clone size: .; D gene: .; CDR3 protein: CSVEGGGLKLFF; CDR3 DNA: TGCAGCGTTGAAGGGGGGGGCCTAAAACTGTTTTTT
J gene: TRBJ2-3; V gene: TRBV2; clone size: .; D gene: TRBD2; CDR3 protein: CASSPSGILARSQYF; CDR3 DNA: TGTGCCAGCAGTCCAAGCGGGATACTAGCTAGGTCGCAGTATTTT
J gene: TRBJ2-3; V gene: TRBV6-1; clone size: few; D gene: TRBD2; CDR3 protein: CASSPGGFIGYDTQYF; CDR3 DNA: TGTGCCAGCAGCCCCGGGGGGTTTATCGGATACGATACGCAGTATTTT
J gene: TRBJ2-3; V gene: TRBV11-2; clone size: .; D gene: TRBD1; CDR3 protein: CASSLVRTGGTDTQYF; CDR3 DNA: TGTGCCAGCAGCTTAGTCCGGACAGGGGGAACAGATACGCAGTATTTT
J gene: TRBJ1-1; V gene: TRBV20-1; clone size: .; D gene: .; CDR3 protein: CSPSQVGDGTEAFF; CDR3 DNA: TGCAGCCCAAGCCAAGTGGGAGATGGCACTGAAGCTTTCTTT
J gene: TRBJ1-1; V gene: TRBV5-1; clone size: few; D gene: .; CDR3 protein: CASSWGEAAEAFF; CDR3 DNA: TGCGCCAGCAGCTGGGGAGAGGCGGCTGAAGCTTTCTTT
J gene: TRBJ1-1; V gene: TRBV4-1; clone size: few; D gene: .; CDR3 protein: CASSTLGRGRDTEAFF; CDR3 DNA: TGCGCCAGCAGCACCCTCGGGAGGGGTCGAGACACTGAAGCTTTCTTT
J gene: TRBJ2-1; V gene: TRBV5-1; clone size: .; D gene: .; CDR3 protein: CASSPHGWEQFF; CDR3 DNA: TGCGCCAGCAGCCCCCATGGATGGGAGCAGTTCTTC
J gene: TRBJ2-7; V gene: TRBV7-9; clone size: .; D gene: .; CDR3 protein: CARTGKTYEQYF; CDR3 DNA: TGTGCCAGAACAGGGAAGACCTACGAGCAGTACTTC
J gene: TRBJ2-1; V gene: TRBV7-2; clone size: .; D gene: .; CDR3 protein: CASSLLGQDEQFF; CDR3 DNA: TGTGCCAGCAGCTTATTAGGGCAGGATGAGCAGTTCTTC
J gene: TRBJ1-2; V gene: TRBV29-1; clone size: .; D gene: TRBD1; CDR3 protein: CSVEARDSYGYTF; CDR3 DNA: TGCAGCGTTGAAGCCCGGGACAGCTATGGCTACACCTTC
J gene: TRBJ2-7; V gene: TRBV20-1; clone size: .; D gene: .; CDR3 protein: CSAPYSYEQYF; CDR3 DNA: TGCAGTGCTCCGTACTCCTACGAGCAGTACTTC
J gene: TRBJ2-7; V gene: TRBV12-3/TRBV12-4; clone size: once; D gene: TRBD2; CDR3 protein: CASAGGREVNEQYF; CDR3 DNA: TGTGCCAGCGCGGGGGGCCGGGAGGTCAACGAGCAGTACTTC
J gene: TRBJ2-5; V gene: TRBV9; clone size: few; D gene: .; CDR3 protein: CASSVGGQGKTQYF; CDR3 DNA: TGTGCCAGCAGCGTAGGAGGGCAGGGGAAGACCCAGTACTTC
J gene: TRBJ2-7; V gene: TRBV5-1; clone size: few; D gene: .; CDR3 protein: CASSLPGSTYEQYF; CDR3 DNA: TGCGCCAGCAGCTTACCCGGGTCCACCTACGAGCAGTACTTC
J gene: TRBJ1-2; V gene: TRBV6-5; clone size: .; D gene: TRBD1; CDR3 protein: CASSYTGGGGYTF; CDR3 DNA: TGTGCCAGCAGTTACACAGGGGGCGGTGGCTACACCTTC
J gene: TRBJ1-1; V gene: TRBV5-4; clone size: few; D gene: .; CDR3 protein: CASSLEQGTMNTEAFF; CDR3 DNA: TGTGCCAGCAGCTTGGAGCAGGGGACTATGAACACTGAAGCTTTCTTT
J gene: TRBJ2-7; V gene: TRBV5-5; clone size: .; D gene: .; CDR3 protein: CASSLWPSYEQYF; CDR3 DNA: TGTGCCAGCAGCTTATGGCCCTCCTACGAGCAGTACTTC
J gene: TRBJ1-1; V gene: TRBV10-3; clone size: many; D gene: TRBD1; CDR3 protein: CAISQGANTEAFF; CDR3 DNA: TGTGCCATCTCACAGGGGGCGAACACTGAAGCTTTCTTT
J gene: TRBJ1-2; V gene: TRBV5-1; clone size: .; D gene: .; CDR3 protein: CASSLPGVADYGYTF; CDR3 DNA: TGCGCCAGCAGCTTGCCGGGCGTGGCGGACTATGGCTACACCTTC
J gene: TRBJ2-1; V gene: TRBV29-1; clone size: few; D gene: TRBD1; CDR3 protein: CSVVQGPSSYNEQFF; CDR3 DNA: TGCAGCGTAGTACAGGGGCCGAGCTCCTACAATGAGCAGTTCTTC
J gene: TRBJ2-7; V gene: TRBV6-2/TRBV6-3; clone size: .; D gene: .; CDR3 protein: CASSSPLGPYEQYF; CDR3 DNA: TGTGCCAGCAGTTCCCCGCTCGGTCCCTACGAGCAGTACTTC
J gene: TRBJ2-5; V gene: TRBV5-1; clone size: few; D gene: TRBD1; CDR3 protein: CASTLQGAGYQETQYF; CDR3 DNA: TGCGCCAGCACCCTTCAGGGGGCGGGGTACCAAGAGACCCAGTACTTC
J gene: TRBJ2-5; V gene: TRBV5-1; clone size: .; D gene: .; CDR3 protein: CASSPGTNQETQYF; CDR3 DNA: TGCGCCAGCAGCCCTGGGACCAATCAAGAGACCCAGTACTTC
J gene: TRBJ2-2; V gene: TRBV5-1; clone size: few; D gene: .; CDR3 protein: CASKKRARTIDMDGELFF; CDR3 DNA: TGCGCCAGCAAAAAAAGGGCTCGGACCATCGATATGGACGGGGAGCTGTTTTTT